This TCR beta chain was captured by sequencing in a study of blood T cell repertoires in COVID-19. Sequenced by immunoSEQ multiplex PCR; TCRdb stores in-frame clones only, minus some. The table records roughly 340,000 clones, around 89% of them present only once. V lost 8 bases to trimming and J lost 1 base, with 17 bases between them. Germline CDR1 MNHEY, CDR2 SMNVEV (reference sequence). The CDR3 contains 15 residues. The gene calls are TRBV27 and TRBJ1-1; D gene ambiguous. Sequenced material: peripheral blood. This receptor was identified in a woman in her 30s with COVID-19, enrolled during active disease. In DNA form, the CDR3 reads TGTGCCAGCCGGAGCGGGAAGGGATGGAACACTGAAGCTTTCTTT. Translating it yields CASRSGKGWNTEAFF.